This T cell receptor beta chain originates from a study of cytomegalovirus exposure and HLA in healthy donors. Assay used: immunoSEQ multiplex PCR; TCRdb lists only in-frame clones, some missing. The sample records about 140,000 clones, almost 85% being singletons. Study-level findings and limits: Most TCR sequences showed up rarely, but some public TCRs showed up in many donors. CMV antigen specificity was confirmed in vitro for a few CMV-associated chains.

A note on this clone: Its cognate antigen is unknown.

The sample consisted of PBMCs. This clonotype was obtained from a man younger than 40 in good health and CMV-seropositive.

CDR3 nucleotides: TGCGCCAGCAGCTGGGGGACAGGACCGAACACTGAAGCTTTCTTT. Translated: CASSWGTGPNTEAFF. The V and J genes are TRBV5-1 and TRBJ1-1; 8 bases are shared with TRBD1. CDR1 and CDR2 (germline): SGHRS, YFSETQ. The CDR3 has 15 amino acids. The junction had 5 bases not matched to a gene; V was cut back by 3 bases and J by 1 base.